Each of the 24 T cell receptor beta chains below was sequenced from the same sample in a study of T-cell reconstitution after alpha-beta-depleted transplantation in children listed by TCRdb under 2016. The label giving this sample's treatment or condition can be read as: allogeneic hematopoietic cell transplantation with graft depleted of TCRalphabeta T cells and CD19 B cells. Libraries were built with PCR. The run used an Illumina HiSeq 2500. TCR libraries were prepared with molecular barcoding, using unique molecular identifiers to normalize TCRbeta repertoire quantification. TCRdb itself trimmed the public reads at Q25 with fastp, ran MiXCR and retained productive beta chains. Entries are consolidated by CDR3 protein sequence, retaining the most common genes and DNA. The sample contains over 150,000 distinct CDR3 sequences, approximately 6.9% of them found a single time. Around 5% of the sample is taken by the ten largest.

The material sequenced was PBMCs, taken before TCRalphabeta/CD19-depleted stem cell transplant. The receptors stem from a boy aged 2 to 10 with acute lymphoblastic leukemia, due to receive a stem cell transplant.

This clonotype was observed a few times. The V gene is TRBV7-8, the J gene TRBJ1-6; the D is unclear. Per the germline V gene, CDR1 is SGHVS and CDR2 is FQNEAQ. Trimming removed 8 bases at V and 7 bases at J, with 6 bases between. CDR3 length: 11 residues. The CDR3 DNA sequence: TGTGCCAGCGAGGTCAATTCACCCCTCCACTTT. Translated: CASEVNSPLHF.

This clonotype was detected only a few times. V gene TRBV25-1 combines with J gene TRBJ2-3; a weak D match, TRBD2 (5 bases). CDR3 length: 16 residues. Germline V gene data show CDR1 as MGHDK and CDR2 as SYGVNS. The V end was cut by 1 base, the J end by 2 bases, with 13 bases between. DNA of the CDR3: TGTGCCAGCAGTGAATCTTACGGGAACCCCACAGATACGCAGTATTTT. Residues: CASSESYGNPTDTQYF. The variable domain in full, completed from reference TRBV25-1 and TRBJ2-3, reads EADIYQTPRYLVIGTGKKITLECSQTMGHDKMYWYQQDPGMELHLIHYSYGVNSTEKGDLSSESTVSRIRTEHFPLTLESARPSHTSQYLCASSESYGNPTDTQYFGPGTRLTVL.

The table lists this clonotype with many counts. This sequence joins TRBV10-3 and TRBJ1-5, with D unclear. V lost 8 bases and J lost 3, with 11 bases in between. Germline CDR1 reads ENHRY; CDR2 reads SYGVKD. CDR3 size: 13 residues. Here the CDR3 DNA reads TGTGCCATCGGACGGCGAATCAATCAGCCCCAGCATTTT. It codes for CAIGRRINQPQHF.

The rearrangement links TRBV12-3 or TRBV12-4 to TRBJ2-6; perhaps TRBD1 as D (6 bases). The CDR3 has 15 amino acids. V was shortened by 6 bases and J by 0 bases, with 9 bases between the two germline ends. CDR3 in DNA: TGTGCCAGCAGGCCAGGGGTCTCTGGGGCCAACGTCCTGACTTTC. Encoded protein: CASRPGVSGANVLTF.

The sample holds many counts of this clonotype. The chain carries TRBV20-1 and TRBJ2-1, with D perhaps TRBD2 (6 bases). CDR1 and CDR2 (germline): DFQATT, SNEGSKA (reference sequence). The CDR3 runs 15 residues. Trimming shortened V by 5 bases and J by 3 bases, and 17 bases separated the two germline ends. CDR3 coding DNA: TGCAGTGCTCCCAAAGCGGGTCCCATCTACAATGAGCAGTTCTTC. Its translation is CSAPKAGPIYNEQFF.

A remark on this clonotype: A much larger clone is a single base away; this may be a read error. The missing conserved phenylalanine or tryptophan at the end of this CDR3 makes a read error likely. The chain carries TRBV28 and TRBJ2-2; 7 nucleotides line up with TRBD1. The germline CDR1 and CDR2 sequences are MDHEN and SYDVKM. Trimming at V came to 4 bases and at J to 5 bases, leaving 7 bases not matched to a gene. There are 15 residues in the CDR3. Here the CDR3 reads CASSSGQAGTGELFC. CDR3 nucleotide sequence: TGTGCCAGCAGTTCTGGACAGGCCGGTACCGGGGAGCTGTTTTGT.

This clonotype was counted many times. The chain recombines TRBV13 with TRBJ2-2; D gene unclear. Germline CDR1 PRHDT, CDR2 FYEKMQ (reference sequence). This CDR3 is 15 amino acids long. V lost 2 bases, J lost 1 base, and 8 bases lay in between. The CDR3 sequence is CASSLREKNTGELFF. The CDR3 DNA is TGTGCCAGCAGCTTACGAGAAAAGAACACCGGGGAGCTGTTTTTT.

The chain links TRBV3-1 to TRBJ2-5, with TRBD2 identical over 7 bases. The CDR3 covers 17 residues. Germline assignment: CDR1 LGHDT and CDR2 YNNKEL (reference sequence). The V segment lost 10 bases and the J segment 3 bases; nucleotides outside the gene matches: 20. The CDR3, as DNA: TGTGCCACCTCCCAAGATTTTTCAACTAGCGAAAAAGAGACCCAGTACTTC. Translating it yields CATSQDFSTSEKETQYF.

The gene calls are TRBV5-5 and TRBJ2-1; D unclear. Trimming left V 7 bases short and J 6 bases short, with 11 bases between. Germline CDR1 and CDR2: SGHKS and YYEKEE (reference sequence). The CDR3 contains 12 residues. The chain's CDR3 is CASGLGGNEQFF. The CDR3 nucleotides are TGTGCCAGCGGCCTAGGTGGCAATGAGCAGTTCTTC.

This clonotype was detected only a few times. This rearrangement joins TRBV20-1 to TRBJ2-1, with 10 bases identical to TRBD2. The CDR3 covers 14 residues. The germline gives CDR1 DFQATT, CDR2 SNEGSKA (reference sequence). V was clipped by 6 bases and J by 9 bases; unmatched bases: 11. As DNA, the CDR3 is TGCAGTGCGCGACCCAGCGGGGGGGCCGGTGAGCAGTTCTTC. Protein product: CSARPSGGAGEQFF.

The rearrangement joins TRBV7-2 to TRBJ2-2; perhaps TRBD1 as D (6 bases). Per germline, CDR1 SGHTA and CDR2 FQGNSA. V lost 1 base to trimming and J lost 1 base, with 13 bases between them. The CDR3 is made up of 17 amino acids. The CDR3: CASSLGWGRLNTGELFF. The CDR3 DNA reads as TGTGCCAGCAGCTTAGGCTGGGGGCGGTTGAACACCGGGGAGCTGTTTTTT.

This clonotype was observed many times. This rearrangement joins TRBV27 to TRBJ2-3; D is undetermined. V dropped 3 bases and J dropped 6 bases, with 4 bases sitting between them. CDR1 is MNHEY and CDR2 is SMNVEV in the germline V gene (reference sequence). The CDR3 covers 11 residues. CDR3 protein: CASSFVDTQYF. CDR3 in DNA: TGTGCCAGCAGTTTCGTGGATACGCAGTATTTT.

This clonotype was observed a handful of times. V gene TRBV11-1 combines with J gene TRBJ2-1, with TRBD2 identical over 14 bases. J gave up 0 bases and V 6 bases, and 16 bases lay outside the gene matches. Germline values: CDR1 SGHAT, CDR2 FQDESV (reference sequence). The CDR3 has 21 amino acids. CDR3 amino acids: CASSQNLGLAGGRGSYNEQFF. The CDR3 DNA sequence: TGTGCCAGCAGTCAGAACCTTGGACTAGCGGGAGGCCGGGGCTCCTACAATGAGCAGTTCTTC.

V is TRBV28 and J is TRBJ1-1, with TRBD1 matching 8 bases. From germline, CDR1 is MDHEN and CDR2 SYDVKM. This CDR3 has 15 amino acids. V lost 4 bases and J lost 5; bases outside the gene matches: 9. CDR3 in DNA: TGTGCCAGCAGTTCTCAGGGGGCGCCCCTGACTGAAGCTTTCTTT. Translating gives CASSSQGAPLTEAFF.

This clonotype was counted at least ten times. The CDR3 DNA follows: TGTGCCAGCAGGTACAGGGTCTCTGGGGCCAACGTCCTGACTTTC. Its protein product is CASRYRVSGANVLTF. V gene TRBV6-2 or TRBV6-3 combines with J gene TRBJ2-6, with D possibly TRBD1 on 6 matching bases. Germline values: CDR1 MNHEY, CDR2 SVGEGT. This CDR3 has 15 residues. Trimming cost V 6 bases and J 0 bases, with 9 bases left between them.

In its sample, this clonotype was seen many times. The chain employs TRBV28 and TRBJ1-1; no clear D gene. This CDR3 is 12 amino acids long. Germline V gene sequence: CDR1 MDHEN, CDR2 SYDVKM. The V end lost 6 bases, the J end lost 8 bases, and 13 bases lay between the germline ends. In DNA form, the CDR3 reads TGTGCCAGCAGCTTAGGGTCGGGGGAAGCTTTCTTT. This codes for CASSLGSGEAFF.

This clonotype was seen repeatedly, ten times or more. The CDR3 nucleotides are TGCGCCAGCAGCTTGAGCCAGGGCCCCTACGAGCAGTACTTC. As protein: CASSLSQGPYEQYF. The chain couples TRBV5-1 to TRBJ2-7, with D perhaps TRBD1 (5 bases). This CDR3 is 14 amino acids long. With 1 base removed from V and 2 bases from J, the gap between germline ends came to 10 bases. Per germline, CDR1 SGHRS and CDR2 YFSETQ. The whole variable domain, filled in from reference TRBV5-1 and TRBJ2-7, reads KAGVTQTPRYLIKTRGQQVTLSCSPISGHRSVSWYQQTPGQGLQFLFEYFSETQRNKGNFPGRFSGRQFSNSRSEMNVSTLELGDSALYLCASSLSQGPYEQYFGPGTRLTVT.

This clonotype came up many times. The chain combines TRBV28 with TRBJ2-7; tentatively, D is TRBD1 (5 bases). CDR3 length equals 14 residues. V was shortened by 5 bases and J by 1 base, with 12 bases between the two germline ends. Germline lookup yields CDR1 MDHEN and CDR2 SYDVKM. In DNA, the CDR3 is TGTGCCAGCAGTCCTATACAGGATTCCTACGAGCAGTACTTC. This encodes CASSPIQDSYEQYF.

The table lists this clonotype with a few counts. The V and J genes are TRBV4-3 and TRBJ2-1; tentative D call: TRBD2 (5 bases). Per germline, CDR1 LGHNA and CDR2 YSLEER. The CDR3 has 15 residues. The germline V and J ends were trimmed by 3 bases and 6 bases, with 15 bases remaining between them. In DNA form, the CDR3 reads TGCGCCAGCAGCCACCGCCGGGGAGCGGCCAATGAGCAGTTCTTC. Its translation is CASSHRRGAANEQFF.

The gene calls are TRBV11-2 and TRBJ1-1, with a tentative D call TRBD1 (5 bases). Germline CDR1 SGHAT, CDR2 FQNNGV. The CDR3 totals 14 residues. Trimming cost V 2 bases and J 9 bases, with 16 bases left between them. The CDR3 here is CASSLYGGAYQAFF. DNA for the CDR3: TGTGCCAGCAGCTTATACGGCGGGGCCTACCAAGCTTTCTTT.

This clonotype was seen repeatedly, ten times or more. J is TRBJ1-5 and V is TRBV2; tentative D call: TRBD1 (5 bases). This CDR3 spans 12 amino acids. Germline V CDR1 and CDR2: SNHLY, FYNNEI. V was pared by 4 bases and J by 5 bases, with 6 bases between. In DNA, the CDR3 is TGTGCCAGCAGTGGGGGGGATCAGCCCCAGCATTTT. It codes for CASSGGDQPQHF. The full variable domain, rest sourced from reference TRBV2 and TRBJ1-5, is EPEVTQTPSHQVTQMGQEVILRCVPISNHLYFYWYRQILGQKVEFLVSFYNNEISEKSEIFDDQFSVERPDGSNFTLKIRSTKLEDSAMYFCASSGGDQPQHFGDGTRLSIL.

Only a few counts were recorded for this clonotype. The CDR3 DNA reads as TGTGCCAGCAGCTTGGGACTAAATCAGCCCCAGCATTTT. This encodes CASSLGLNQPQHF. The gene calls are TRBV11-3 and TRBJ1-5; D possibly corresponds to TRBD1 (5 bases). Germline loops: CDR1 SGHNT, CDR2 YENEEA. The CDR3 is 13 amino acids. Trimming stripped 3 bases from V and 4 bases from J, with 7 bases between.

This clonotype was recorded many times. This sequence joins TRBV2 and TRBJ2-1; no clear D. CDR1 is SNHLY, CDR2 FYNNEI, per germline. The CDR3 has 15 residues. Trimming shortened V by 4 bases and J by 9 bases, and 19 bases separated the two germline ends. CDR3: CASSGMVTGVGEQFF. In DNA, the CDR3 is TGTGCCAGCAGTGGGATGGTTACTGGGGTAGGTGAGCAGTTCTTC.

V usage is TRBV6-1 and J usage is TRBJ2-5; no firm D call. The CDR3 runs 15 residues. Trimming pared 6 bases from V and 3 bases from J, leaving 17 bases between. Per germline, CDR1 MNHNS and CDR2 SASEGT. In DNA form, the CDR3 reads TGTGCCAGCAGACATGACGGATCCGCAAAAGAGACCCAGTACTTC. It codes for CASRHDGSAKETQYF.